This T cell receptor (beta chain) comes out of a study of shared clonotypes between healthy human individuals (TCRdb year 2020). Looking at the study overall: A few men and a couple of women, aged 18 to 49 years, made up the cohort. For each donor, CD4 naive and CD4 memory were each given three plates, CD8 naive was given two plates, and CD8 memory was given one plate. The study deeply sequenced blood TCR repertoires of about five healthy adults to estimate repertoire size and the extent of clonotype sharing between individuals. Different laboratories and diverse techniques were used to prepare libraries and sequence TCR repertoires, to increase sequencing depth and limit assay-specific biases. Between about 0.85 and 10 billion PBMCs per donor were obtained by leukapheresis.

Note on this clone: Its antigen remains undetermined. Base qualities were left out, and no much larger clone turns up one base away.

The trim is 5 bases for V and 4 bases for J, with a gap of 26 bases between the germline ends. Based on the germline V gene, the CDR1 and CDR2 sequences are SNHLY and FYNNEI. The CDR3 runs 19 amino acids, cysteine and phenylalanine included. The only DNA kept is the CDR3, 57 bases in frame from the first base. CD8 naive samples were CD45RO-negative cells positively selected for CCR7, giving a CD45RA+CCR7+ population that excluded TemRA cells. The donors were healthy, HIV-negative adults with no recently reported acute infections or vaccinations. Every donor was a Caucasian adult living in Nashville, Tennessee, USA. Blood was obtained by leukapheresis, after which PBMCs were separated by Ficoll-Histopaque density gradient centrifugation and cryopreserved in liquid nitrogen vapor phase. Analytical flow cytometry was used to check the purity and quantity of each magnetically sorted T cell population. From each sorted fraction, genomic DNA was isolated and quantified by UV absorbance on a Nanodrop 2000c.

Using the deep immunoSEQ assay, TCR CDR3 regions were amplified from genomic DNA by multiplex PCR. Extracted genomic DNA from each cell subset was distributed evenly across all wells of several immunoSEQ 96-well plates, and each plate was treated as a replicate. Each replicate PCR for sorted subsets received around 200 ng genomic DNA, equal to tens of thousands of T cell genomes. Purified libraries were measured with a Qubit 3.0 fluorometer, size-checked on a Bioanalyzer 2100, and measured again with the KAPA Library Quantification kit. Every immunoSEQ 96-well plate was sequenced on a separate single-read 150-cycle Illumina NextSeq 550 flow cell. For the original study's pipeline: Because the immunoSEQ output held only junctional sequences and lacked quality scores, the filtering could not match the filtering applied to full-length reads. To assign V/J genes and CDR3, sequences were annotated against IMGT germline references using PyIR, a Python wrapper for IgBLAST v1.9. Reads were filtered out if the reads had weak V/J assignments (E-value above 1e-6), no CDR3, stop codons, out-of-frame junctions, or ambiguous translated residues. V3J clonotypes were defined as sequences sharing the same inferred V gene, J gene, and CDR3 amino acid sequence. To compute the percentage overlap between repertoires, the number of shared unique clonotypes was divided by the size of the smaller repertoire. Repertoire richness was assessed with RTK rarefaction, the Chao1 estimator, and Recon v2.1 estimates of unobserved clonotypes. For all TCRbeta clonotypes obtained by the gDNA method from several donors, generation probabilities were computed with OLGA. In its TCRdb copy, this immuneACCESS table keeps in-frame sequences only and misses some clones. Where compared with another copy, unresolved V genes explain less than half of these, and the others have no known cause. V, J and clone size were drawn from that table, and D and trimming were deduced from the DNA. The sample table shows about 2.1 million clones, and roughly 93% are seen once. The top ten constitute approximately 1.7% of the sample.

Points the paper makes about the study in general: Across a handful of donors, approximately 5% of naive CD4, approximately 3.6% of naive CD8, 2% to 2.5% of memory CD4, and about 0.44% of memory CD8 clonotypes were shared. Clonotypes shared by all four sorted-subset donors showed higher generation probabilities than non-shared clonotypes. The small number of donors limited the genetic and exposure-history diversity represented. Pairwise subsampling indicated that sequencing depth was expected to affect the degree of clonotype sharing among donors. Larger estimated clonotype richness was generally found for naive subsets than for memory subsets. Rarefaction of sorted-subset datasets indicated incomplete sequencing despite the large sequencing depth. Sampling was limited to blood, and TCR repertoires in tissue likely differ from TCR repertoires in blood.

The chain uses TRBV2 and TRBJ1-4; the D gene is unclear. This clonotype was obtained from a man between 18 and 35 years old in good health. Some clones in this sample may be carry-over from other donors' samples. Material: naive CD8+ T cells from PBMCs. This specimen's cell subset or site label, per the study, means: CD45RA+CCR7+. The DNA sequence is as follows: TGTGCCAGCAGTCGATATACTAGGGTTTCGGCTTTAGATAATGAAAAACTGTTTTTT. It translates as CASSRYTRVSALDNEKLFF.